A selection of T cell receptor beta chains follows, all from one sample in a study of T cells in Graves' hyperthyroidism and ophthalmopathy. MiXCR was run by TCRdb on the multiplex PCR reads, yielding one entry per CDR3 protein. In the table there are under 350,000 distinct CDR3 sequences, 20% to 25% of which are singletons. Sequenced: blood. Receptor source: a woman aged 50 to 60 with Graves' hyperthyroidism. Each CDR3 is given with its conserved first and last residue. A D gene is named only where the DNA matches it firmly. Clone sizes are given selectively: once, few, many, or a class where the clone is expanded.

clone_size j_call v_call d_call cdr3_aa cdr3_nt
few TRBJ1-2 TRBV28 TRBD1 CASSIGQVHINYGYTF TGTGCCAGCAGTATCGGACAGGTGCACATAAACTATGGCTACACCTTC
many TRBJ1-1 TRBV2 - CASSGTALGTEAFF TGTGCCAGCAGTGGGACAGCCTTGGGCACTGAAGCTTTCTTT
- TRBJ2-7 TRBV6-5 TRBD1 CASSYPRDRGPGEQYF TGTGCCAGCAGTTACCCCCGGGACAGGGGGCCTGGCGAGCAGTACTTC
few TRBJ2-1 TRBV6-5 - CASSYSVGSSYNEQFF TGTGCCAGCAGTTACTCGGTCGGTAGCTCCTACAATGAGCAGTTCTTC
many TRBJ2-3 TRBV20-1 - CSASQGRVTDTQYF TGCAGTGCTAGCCAGGGCCGCGTAACAGATACGCAGTATTTT
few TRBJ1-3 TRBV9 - CASSVEGSSGNTIYF TGTGCCAGCAGCGTAGAGGGAAGCTCTGGAAACACCATATATTTT
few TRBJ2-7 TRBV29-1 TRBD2 CSVEATSAFSYEQYF TGCAGCGTTGAGGCCACTAGCGCCTTCTCCTACGAGCAGTACTTC
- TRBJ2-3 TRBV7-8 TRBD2 CASSPAWLAGGPDTQYF TGTGCCAGCAGCCCAGCGTGGCTAGCGGGGGGGCCAGATACGCAGTATTTT
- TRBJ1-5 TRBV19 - CASSKLVSNQPQHF TGTGCCAGTAGTAAGTTGGTCAGCAATCAGCCCCAGCATTTT
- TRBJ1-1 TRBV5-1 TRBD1 CASSLGTGTSMNTEAFF TGCGCCAGCAGCTTGGGGACAGGGACTTCGATGAACACTGAAGCTTTCTTT
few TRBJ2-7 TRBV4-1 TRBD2 CASSQVATSLRYEQYF TGCGCCAGCAGCCAAGTCGCGACTAGCCTGAGATACGAGCAGTACTTC
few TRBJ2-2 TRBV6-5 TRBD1 CASSSRPTGGTGELFF TGTGCCAGCAGTTCCCGCCCAACAGGGGGGACCGGGGAGCTGTTTTTT
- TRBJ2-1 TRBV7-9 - CASSHGATYNEQFF TGTGCCAGCAGTCACGGGGCCACCTACAATGAGCAGTTCTTC